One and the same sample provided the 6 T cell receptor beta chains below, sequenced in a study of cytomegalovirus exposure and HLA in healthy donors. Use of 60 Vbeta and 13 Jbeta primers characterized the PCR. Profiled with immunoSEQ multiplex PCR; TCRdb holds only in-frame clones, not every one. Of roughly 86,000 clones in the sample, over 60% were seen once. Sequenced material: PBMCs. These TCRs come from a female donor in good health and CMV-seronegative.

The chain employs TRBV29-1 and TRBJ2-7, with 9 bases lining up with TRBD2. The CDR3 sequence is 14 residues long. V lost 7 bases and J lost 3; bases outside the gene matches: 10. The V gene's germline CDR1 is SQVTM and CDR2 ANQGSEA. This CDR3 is CSASGTPDNYEQYF. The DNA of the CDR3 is TGCAGCGCTAGCGGGACACCTGACAACTACGAGCAGTACTTC.

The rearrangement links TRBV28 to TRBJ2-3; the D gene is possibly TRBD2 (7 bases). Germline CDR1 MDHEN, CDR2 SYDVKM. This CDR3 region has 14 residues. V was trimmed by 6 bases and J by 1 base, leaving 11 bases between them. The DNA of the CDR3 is TGTGCCAGCAGACAGGGAGGGGGCACAGATACGCAGTATTTT. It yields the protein CASRQGGGTDTQYF.

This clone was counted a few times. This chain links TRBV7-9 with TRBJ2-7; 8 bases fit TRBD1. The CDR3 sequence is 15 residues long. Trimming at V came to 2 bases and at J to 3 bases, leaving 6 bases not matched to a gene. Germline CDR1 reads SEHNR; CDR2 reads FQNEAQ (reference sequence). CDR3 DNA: TGTGCCAGCAGCTTATACGGGACAGGTCTCTACGAGCAGTACTTC. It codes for CASSLYGTGLYEQYF.

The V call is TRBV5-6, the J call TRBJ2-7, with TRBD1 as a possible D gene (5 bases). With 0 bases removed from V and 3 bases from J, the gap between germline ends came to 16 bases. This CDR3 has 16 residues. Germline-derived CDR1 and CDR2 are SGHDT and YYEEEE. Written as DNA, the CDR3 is TGTGCCAGCAGCTTGGTGGAAGACAGCCGGTACTACGAGCAGTACTTC. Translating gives CASSLVEDSRYYEQYF.

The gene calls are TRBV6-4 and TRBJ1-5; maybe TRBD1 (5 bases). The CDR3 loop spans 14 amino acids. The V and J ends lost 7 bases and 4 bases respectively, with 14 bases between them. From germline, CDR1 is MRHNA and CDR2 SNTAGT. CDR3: CASNGGTINQPQHF. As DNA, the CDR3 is TGTGCCAGCAATGGCGGGACGATTAATCAGCCCCAGCATTTT.

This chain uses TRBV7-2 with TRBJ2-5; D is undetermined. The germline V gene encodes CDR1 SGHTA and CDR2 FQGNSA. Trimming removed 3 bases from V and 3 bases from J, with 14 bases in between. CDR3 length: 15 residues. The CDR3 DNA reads TGTGCCAGCAGCTTCCACCGGAGCCCTAAAGAGACCCAGTACTTC. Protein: CASSFHRSPKETQYF.